This TCR beta chain was recovered during a study of radiation and T cells in renal cell carcinoma. V lost 2 bases, J lost 8 bases, and 14 bases lay in between. Germline V lookup: CDR1 SGDLS, CDR2 YYNGEE. The CDR3 covers 14 residues. Indicated time point: blood 2 weeks post-SBRT. The treatment: 15 Gy SBRT to primary tumor, nephrectomy 4 weeks later. Sequenced by immunoSEQ multiplex PCR; TCRdb stores in-frame clones only, minus some. The data contain 70,000 or so clones, around 80% of them singletons. Material: blood, obtained from a patient whose treatment included radiotherapy and nephrectomy. The V gene is TRBV9, the J gene TRBJ1-3, with a possible D match to TRBD1 (6 bases). This receptor was taken from a man aged 60-69 years with renal cell carcinoma. The CDR3 is CASSVRQVRDTIYF. Written as DNA, the CDR3 is TGTGCCAGCAGCGTTCGACAGGTCCGAGACACCATATATTTT.